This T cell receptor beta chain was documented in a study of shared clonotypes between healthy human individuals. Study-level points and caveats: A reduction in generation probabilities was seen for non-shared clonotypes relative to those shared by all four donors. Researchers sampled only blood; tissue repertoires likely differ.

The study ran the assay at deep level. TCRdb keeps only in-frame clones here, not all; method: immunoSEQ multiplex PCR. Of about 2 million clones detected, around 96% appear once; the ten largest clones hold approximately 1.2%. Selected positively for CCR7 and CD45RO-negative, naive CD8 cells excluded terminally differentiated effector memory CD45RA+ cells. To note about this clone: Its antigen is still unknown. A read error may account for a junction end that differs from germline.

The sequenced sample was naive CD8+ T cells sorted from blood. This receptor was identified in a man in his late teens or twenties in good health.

DNA of the CDR3: TGTGCCAGCAGAACGGGACTAGCGGGAGAGACCCGGTACTTC. Protein: CASRTGLAGETRYF. The chain joins TRBV6-5 to TRBJ2-5; 14 bases are shared with TRBD2. The V gene's germline CDR1 is MNHEY and CDR2 SVGAGI. The CDR3 has 14 residues.